This entry concerns a single TCR beta chain. This sample is drawn from a study of blood T cell repertoires in COVID-19. Overall study context: Sites across the United States, Italy and Spain contributed samples from acute and convalescent COVID-19. From T cells, B-cell-depleted T cells, or PBMCs came the material, which was cDNA or gDNA.

Original methodology: By means of reference gene primer amplification, nucleated cell counts were estimated. This table comes from immunoSEQ multiplex PCR, and its TCRdb copy is limited to in-frame clones, with some not included. V and J calls and clone size are copied from that table; D and trimming were computed from the DNA. The data show 250,000 to 300,000 clones, about four fifths seen once. V shed 1 base, J shed 8 bases, and the junction held 8 bases outside the gene matches. The CDR3 spans 15 residues. Germline assignment: CDR1 SGHVS and CDR2 FQNEAQ. The sequence derives from an elderly man with acute or convalescent COVID-19. The chain is built from TRBV7-8 and TRBJ1-2; TRBD1 matches 9 bases. Sequenced material: peripheral blood. CDR3 region: CASSLEGWGTGGYTF. The CDR3 coding sequence is TGTGCCAGCAGCTTAGAAGGTTGGGGGACAGGGGGCTACACCTTC.